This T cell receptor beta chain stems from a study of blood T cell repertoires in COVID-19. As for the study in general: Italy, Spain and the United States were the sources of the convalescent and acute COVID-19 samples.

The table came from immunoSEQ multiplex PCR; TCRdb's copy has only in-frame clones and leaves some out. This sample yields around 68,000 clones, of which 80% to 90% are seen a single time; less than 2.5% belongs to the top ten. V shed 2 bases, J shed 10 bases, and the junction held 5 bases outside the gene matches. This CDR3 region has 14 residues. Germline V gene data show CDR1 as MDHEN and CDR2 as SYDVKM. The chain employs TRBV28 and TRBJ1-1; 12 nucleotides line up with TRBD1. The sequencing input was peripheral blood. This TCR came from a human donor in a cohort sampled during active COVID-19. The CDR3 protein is CASSLPGTGGIAFF. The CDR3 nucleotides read TGTGCCAGCAGTTTACCCGGGACAGGGGGCATAGCTTTCTTT.